These T cell receptor beta chains were read from a single sample in a study of blood T cell repertoires in COVID-19. Sequenced by immunoSEQ multiplex PCR; TCRdb stores in-frame clones only, minus some. Among about 310,000 clones listed, approximately 91% were seen once. The specimen was PBMCs or T cells enriched from blood (not recorded which). The receptors were gathered from a woman aged 40-49 years who had recovered from COVID-19. The CDR3 runs from the conserved cysteine through the conserved F or W. The order of the fields is CDR3 DNA, CDR3 protein, clone size, D gene, V gene, J gene. The D gene is left open where the match is weak. Not all rows give a size; the values are once, few, many and, for expanded clones, a class.

TGCGCCAGCAGCCAAGATCGCGACTCAGTCTCTGGGGCCAACGTCCTGACTTTC	CASSQDRDSVSGANVLTF	.	.	TRBV4-3	TRBJ2-6
TGTGCCACCAGTGATTTAACCAGAAATCAGCCCCAGCATTTT	CATSDLTRNQPQHF	.	.	TRBV24-1	TRBJ1-5
TGTGCCAGCAGTTCTGGGGGGTACCGCCGCAATCAGCCCCAGCATTTT	CASSSGGYRRNQPQHF	.	.	TRBV27	TRBJ1-5
TGTGCCAGCAGACGGTCGGGACAGGATAACTACGAGCAGTACTTC	CASRRSGQDNYEQYF	.	TRBD1	TRBV18	TRBJ2-7
TGTGCCAGTAGAGATCAGGCCCCGGGGGCCAACGTCCTGACTTTC	CASRDQAPGANVLTF	once	.	TRBV19	TRBJ2-6
TGTGCCAGCAGGACAAGCAATCAGCCCCAGCATTTT	CASRTSNQPQHF	.	.	TRBV19	TRBJ1-5
TGTTTCTCAAGCCCTGGGACATGGAACTACAATGAGCAGTTCTTC	CFSSPGTWNYNEQFF	once	.	TRBV6-5	TRBJ2-1
TGTGCCATCAGTGTCGCGCGGGGGGGCGGAGAGACCCAGTACTTC	CAISVARGGGETQYF	.	TRBD2	TRBV10-3	TRBJ2-5
TGCGCCAGCAGCTTGAATCGCTACGAGCAGTACTTC	CASSLNRYEQYF	.	.	TRBV5-1	TRBJ2-7
TGCAGCGTTGATAATCCCCGGAACTATGGCTACACCTTC	CSVDNPRNYGYTF	.	.	TRBV29-1	TRBJ1-2
TGTGCCAGCAGTGATCCGGGACAAGGCAATCAGCCCCAGCATTTT	CASSDPGQGNQPQHF	.	.	TRBV25-1	TRBJ1-5